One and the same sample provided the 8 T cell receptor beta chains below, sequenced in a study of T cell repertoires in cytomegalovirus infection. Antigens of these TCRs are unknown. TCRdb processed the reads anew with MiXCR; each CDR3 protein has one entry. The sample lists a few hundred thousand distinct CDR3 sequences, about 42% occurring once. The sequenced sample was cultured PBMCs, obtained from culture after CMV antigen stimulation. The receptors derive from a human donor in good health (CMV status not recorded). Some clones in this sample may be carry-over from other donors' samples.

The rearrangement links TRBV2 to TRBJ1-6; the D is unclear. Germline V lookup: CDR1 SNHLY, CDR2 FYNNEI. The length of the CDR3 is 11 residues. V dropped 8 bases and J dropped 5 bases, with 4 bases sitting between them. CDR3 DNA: TGTGCCAGCGAGAATAATTCACCCCTCCACTTT. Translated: CASENNSPLHF. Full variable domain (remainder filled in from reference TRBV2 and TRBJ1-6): EPEVTQTPSHQVTQMGQEVILRCVPISNHLYFYWYRQILGQKVEFLVSFYNNEISEKSEIFDDQFSVERPDGSNFTLKIRSTKLEDSAMYFCASENNSPLHFGNGTRLTVT.

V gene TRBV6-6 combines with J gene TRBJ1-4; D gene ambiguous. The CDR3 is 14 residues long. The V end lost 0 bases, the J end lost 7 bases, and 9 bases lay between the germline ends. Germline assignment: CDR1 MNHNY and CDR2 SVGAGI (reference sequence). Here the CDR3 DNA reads TGTGCCAGCAGTTACTCCCTTGGAGGTGAAAAACTGTTTTTT. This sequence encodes CASSYSLGGEKLFF.

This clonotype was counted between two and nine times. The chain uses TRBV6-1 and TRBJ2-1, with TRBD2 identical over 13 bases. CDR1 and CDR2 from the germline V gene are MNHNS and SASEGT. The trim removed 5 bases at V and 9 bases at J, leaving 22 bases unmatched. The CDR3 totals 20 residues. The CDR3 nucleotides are TGTGCCAGCAGTTACAGAGGGACCACTAGCGGGAGGGTCTGGACGGGTGAGCAGTTCTTC. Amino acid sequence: CASSYRGTTSGRVWTGEQFF.

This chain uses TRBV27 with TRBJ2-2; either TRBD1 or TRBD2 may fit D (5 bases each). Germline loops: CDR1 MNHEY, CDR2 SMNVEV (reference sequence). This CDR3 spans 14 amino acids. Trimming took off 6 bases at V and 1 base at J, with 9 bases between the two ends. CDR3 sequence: CASRSGQNTGELFF. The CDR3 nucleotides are TGTGCCAGCAGATCGGGGCAGAACACCGGGGAGCTGTTTTTT.

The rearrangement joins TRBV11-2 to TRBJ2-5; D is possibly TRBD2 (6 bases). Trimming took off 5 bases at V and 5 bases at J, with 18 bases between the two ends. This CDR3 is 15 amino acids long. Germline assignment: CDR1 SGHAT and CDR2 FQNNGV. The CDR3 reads CASSRLGLKSETQYF. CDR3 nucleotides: TGTGCCAGCAGCCGACTAGGGTTGAAGTCGGAGACCCAGTACTTC.

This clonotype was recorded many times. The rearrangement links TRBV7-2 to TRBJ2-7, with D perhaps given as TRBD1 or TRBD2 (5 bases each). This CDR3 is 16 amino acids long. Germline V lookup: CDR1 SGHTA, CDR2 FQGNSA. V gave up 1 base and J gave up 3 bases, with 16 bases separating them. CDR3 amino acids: CASSLVSGWDGYEQYF. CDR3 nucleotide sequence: TGTGCCAGCAGCTTAGTATCGGGGTGGGACGGCTACGAGCAGTACTTC. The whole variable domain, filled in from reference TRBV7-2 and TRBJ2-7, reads GAGVSQSPSNKVTEKGKDVELRCDPISGHTALYWYRQSLGQGLEFLIYFQGNSAPDKSGLPSDRFSAERTGGSVSTLTIQRTQQEDSAVYLCASSLVSGWDGYEQYFGPGTRLTVT.

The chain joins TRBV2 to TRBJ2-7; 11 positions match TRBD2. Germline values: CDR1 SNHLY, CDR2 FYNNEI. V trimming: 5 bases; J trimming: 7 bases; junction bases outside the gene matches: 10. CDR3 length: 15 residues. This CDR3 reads CASSRLAGRLEEQYF. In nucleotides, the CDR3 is TGTGCCAGCAGTCGACTAGCGGGGCGCCTGGAGGAGCAGTACTTC.

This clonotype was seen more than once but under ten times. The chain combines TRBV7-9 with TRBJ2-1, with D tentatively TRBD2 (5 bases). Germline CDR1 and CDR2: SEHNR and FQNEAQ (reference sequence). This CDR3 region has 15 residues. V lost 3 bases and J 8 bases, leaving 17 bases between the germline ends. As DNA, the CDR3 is TGTGCCAGCAGCTTCCCCCCATTGCGGGTGGATGAGCAGTTCTTC. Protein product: CASSFPPLRVDEQFF.